These T cell receptor beta chains were read from a single sample in a study of post-analysis software for immune sequencing data. A single record per CDR3 protein comes from TCRdb applying MiXCR to the PCR reads. The data show roughly 650,000 distinct CDR3 sequences, more than 50% seen once. Specimen: blood. These receptor sequences come from a girl aged 2 to 10 with multiple sclerosis. Each CDR3 is given with its conserved first and last residue. D genes are given only for firm matches. Rows give clone size only sometimes, using once, few, many, or a class for an expanded clone.

cdr3_nt: TGTGCCACCAGTGATCCTGCGCGGGGGGCCTACAATGAGCAGTTCTTC
cdr3_aa: CATSDPARGAYNEQFF
v_call: TRBV24-1
j_call: TRBJ2-1
d_call: TRBD2
clone_size: few

cdr3_nt: TGTGCCAGCAGCTGGGAAGGGATGAAGTCCTCACCCCTCCACTTT
cdr3_aa: CASSWEGMKSSPLHF
v_call: TRBV7-9
j_call: TRBJ1-6
d_call: -
clone_size: -

cdr3_nt: TGCGCCAGCAGCTGGGGACAGGGAGAGAATTCACCCCTCCACTTT
cdr3_aa: CASSWGQGENSPLHF
v_call: TRBV5-1
j_call: TRBJ1-6
d_call: TRBD1
clone_size: -

cdr3_nt: TGTGCCAGCAGTTTTTACGGGGAAGAGCAGTACTTC
cdr3_aa: CASSFYGEEQYF
v_call: TRBV27
j_call: TRBJ2-5
d_call: -
clone_size: few

cdr3_nt: TGCAGTGCTAGAGAGGGGGCCTACGAGCAGTACTTC
cdr3_aa: CSAREGAYEQYF
v_call: TRBV20-1
j_call: TRBJ2-7
d_call: -
clone_size: -

cdr3_nt: TGTGCCAGCAGTCCTTCCCAATTGGACGGCTACACCTTC
cdr3_aa: CASSPSQLDGYTF
v_call: TRBV7-2
j_call: TRBJ1-2
d_call: -
clone_size: few

cdr3_nt: TGTGCCAGCAGTCACCTTGGACTCAGGGGTGGCTACACCTTC
cdr3_aa: CASSHLGLRGGYTF
v_call: TRBV6-5
j_call: TRBJ1-2
d_call: -
clone_size: -

cdr3_nt: TGCAGTGCTAGGAAACAGGGGAGAGGCAATCAGCCCCAGCATTTT
cdr3_aa: CSARKQGRGNQPQHF
v_call: TRBV20-1
j_call: TRBJ1-5
d_call: TRBD1
clone_size: few

cdr3_nt: TGCAGCGTCCTAACAGGGATCGTAGGCACTGAAGCTTTCTTT
cdr3_aa: CSVLTGIVGTEAFF
v_call: TRBV29-1
j_call: TRBJ1-1
d_call: -
clone_size: -

cdr3_nt: TGTGCCAGCAGGAAACGGGATTCTGAGTACCAGGGCACAGATACGCAGTATTTT
cdr3_aa: CASRKRDSEYQGTDTQYF
v_call: TRBV6-1
j_call: TRBJ2-3
d_call: -
clone_size: -

cdr3_nt: TGTGCCAGCAGCTTAGGAGCGGGACTGAGGGATACGCAGTATTTT
cdr3_aa: CASSLGAGLRDTQYF
v_call: TRBV7-9
j_call: TRBJ2-3
d_call: TRBD2
clone_size: few

cdr3_nt: TGTGCCAGCAGTTTGAACGGACTAGCGGAAGATTACGAGCAGTACTTC
cdr3_aa: CASSLNGLAEDYEQYF
v_call: TRBV27
j_call: TRBJ2-7
d_call: TRBD2
clone_size: -

cdr3_nt: TGTGCCAGCAACTACAAGCGGGAGATCGGCTCCTACAATGAGCAGTTCTTC
cdr3_aa: CASNYKREIGSYNEQFF
v_call: TRBV11-2
j_call: TRBJ2-1
d_call: TRBD2
clone_size: -

cdr3_nt: TGTGCCACCAGCAGATTACAGGGACCCTACCAAGAGACCCAGTACTTC
cdr3_aa: CATSRLQGPYQETQYF
v_call: TRBV15
j_call: TRBJ2-5
d_call: -
clone_size: -

cdr3_nt: TGTGCCAGCAGTTCGCACCCTGACAGGGCCTTCACCGGGGAGCTGTTTTTT
cdr3_aa: CASSSHPDRAFTGELFF
v_call: TRBV6-2/TRBV6-3
j_call: TRBJ2-2
d_call: TRBD1
clone_size: -

cdr3_nt: TGTGCCAGCAGTCCGCAGACAGGGCCCGGGGAGACCCAGTACTTC
cdr3_aa: CASSPQTGPGETQYF
v_call: TRBV27
j_call: TRBJ2-5
d_call: TRBD1
clone_size: -

cdr3_nt: TGCAGCGTTGCGGGAAGGACTAGCACAGATACGCAGTATTTT
cdr3_aa: CSVAGRTSTDTQYF
v_call: TRBV29-1
j_call: TRBJ2-3
d_call: -
clone_size: few

cdr3_nt: TGCAGTGCTAGAAGGGCAGGAGTCGCAACTAATGAAAAACTGTTTTTT
cdr3_aa: CSARRAGVATNEKLFF
v_call: TRBV20-1
j_call: TRBJ1-4
d_call: -
clone_size: -

cdr3_nt: TGTGCCAGCAAAACGGGGCCCACTGAAGCTTTCTTT
cdr3_aa: CASKTGPTEAFF
v_call: TRBV27
j_call: TRBJ1-1
d_call: -
clone_size: -

cdr3_nt: TGTGCCAGCAGCCCTGCTAGCCCTTCCTACAATGAGCAGTTCTTC
cdr3_aa: CASSPASPSYNEQFF
v_call: TRBV6-5
j_call: TRBJ2-1
d_call: -
clone_size: -

cdr3_nt: TGTGCCAGCAGCTTTTCGCTAGCGGGAGTCTACGAGCAGTACTTC
cdr3_aa: CASSFSLAGVYEQYF
v_call: TRBV7-2
j_call: TRBJ2-7
d_call: TRBD2
clone_size: -

cdr3_nt: TGTGCCAGCAGTTCCAGGGGGCAAGTCGAGCAGTACTTC
cdr3_aa: CASSSRGQVEQYF
v_call: TRBV12-3/TRBV12-4
j_call: TRBJ2-7
d_call: TRBD1
clone_size: -

cdr3_nt: TGTGCCAGCAGCCCCTCCCTGGGTCTGAACACTGAAGCTTTCTTT
cdr3_aa: CASSPSLGLNTEAFF
v_call: TRBV7-9
j_call: TRBJ1-1
d_call: -
clone_size: -

cdr3_nt: TGCAGCGTTGAGGGGGAGTTGGGCACAGATACGCAGTATTTT
cdr3_aa: CSVEGELGTDTQYF
v_call: TRBV29-1
j_call: TRBJ2-3
d_call: -
clone_size: -

cdr3_nt: TGTGCCAGCAGCTTAGACGGCTCTGGGGCCAACGTCCTGACTTTC
cdr3_aa: CASSLDGSGANVLTF
v_call: TRBV5-1
j_call: TRBJ2-6
d_call: -
clone_size: many

cdr3_nt: TGTGCCAGCTCATCCATGGCTGGGGCCAACGTCCTGACTTTC
cdr3_aa: CASSSMAGANVLTF
v_call: TRBV18
j_call: TRBJ2-6
d_call: -
clone_size: -

cdr3_nt: TGTGCCAGCAGCTTAGACCCTTACAATGAGCAGTACTTC
cdr3_aa: CASSLDPYNEQYF
v_call: TRBV7-2
j_call: TRBJ2-7
d_call: -
clone_size: -

cdr3_nt: TGTGCCAGCAGCATGGTCGGGAGTGGGCTAGCGGGAGGTGGGAATGAGCAGTACTTC
cdr3_aa: CASSMVGSGLAGGGNEQYF
v_call: TRBV7-2
j_call: TRBJ2-5
d_call: TRBD2
clone_size: -

cdr3_nt: TGTGCCAGCAGAGATGGGAGTCAGCCCCAGCATTTT
cdr3_aa: CASRDGSQPQHF
v_call: TRBV6-1
j_call: TRBJ1-5
d_call: -
clone_size: few

cdr3_nt: TGTGCCAGCAGCCAAGATACGGGCTCTGAAGCTTTCTTT
cdr3_aa: CASSQDTGSEAFF
v_call: TRBV3-1
j_call: TRBJ1-1
d_call: -
clone_size: -

cdr3_nt: TGTGCCATCCCTGCTGGGGGAGGCTACACCTTC
cdr3_aa: CAIPAGGGYTF
v_call: TRBV10-3
j_call: TRBJ1-2
d_call: -
clone_size: once

cdr3_nt: TGCAGCGCCGGTGGGGGTCAAGAGACCCAGTACTTC
cdr3_aa: CSAGGGQETQYF
v_call: TRBV29-1
j_call: TRBJ2-5
d_call: -
clone_size: -

cdr3_nt: TGTGCCAGCAGTTTGTGGTCGGAGCTAGCGGGAGGCAATGAGCAGTTCTTC
cdr3_aa: CASSLWSELAGGNEQFF
v_call: TRBV12-3/TRBV12-4
j_call: TRBJ2-1
d_call: TRBD2
clone_size: once

cdr3_nt: TGTGCCAGCAACAACGGGGGAACTGAAGCTTTCTTT
cdr3_aa: CASNNGGTEAFF
v_call: TRBV6-2/TRBV6-3
j_call: TRBJ1-1
d_call: -
clone_size: -

cdr3_nt: TGCGCCAGCAGCCCCGACAGGGGGCGCCTTGGTATATCTGGGGCCAACGTCCTGACTTTC
cdr3_aa: CASSPDRGRLGISGANVLTF
v_call: TRBV4-3
j_call: TRBJ2-6
d_call: TRBD1
clone_size: -

cdr3_nt: TGCAGCGCCCGACTGGGGGTCGGGAGGGATACGCAGTATTTT
cdr3_aa: CSARLGVGRDTQYF
v_call: TRBV29-1
j_call: TRBJ2-3
d_call: TRBD2
clone_size: few

cdr3_nt: TGTGCCAGCAGACCAAAATTAAACACTGAAGCTTTCTTT
cdr3_aa: CASRPKLNTEAFF
v_call: TRBV3-1
j_call: TRBJ1-1
d_call: -
clone_size: -

cdr3_nt: TGTGCCAGCAGCTTATTAACAGCCTACGAGCAGTACTTC
cdr3_aa: CASSLLTAYEQYF
v_call: TRBV7-9
j_call: TRBJ2-7
d_call: -
clone_size: once

cdr3_nt: TGCGCCAGCAGCTCCTGGACGGAGGACACTGAAGCTTTCTTT
cdr3_aa: CASSSWTEDTEAFF
v_call: TRBV5-1
j_call: TRBJ1-1
d_call: -
clone_size: -

cdr3_nt: TGCGCCAGCAGCCAACCGGACAGTGGCGTGAAGACCCAGTACTTC
cdr3_aa: CASSQPDSGVKTQYF
v_call: TRBV4-1
j_call: TRBJ2-5
d_call: -
clone_size: -

cdr3_nt: TGTGCCAGCAGTTTAACGGGGGCTAACTATGGCTACACCTTC
cdr3_aa: CASSLTGANYGYTF
v_call: TRBV12-3/TRBV12-4
j_call: TRBJ1-2
d_call: -
clone_size: many

cdr3_nt: TGCGCCAGCAGCCTACGGAGGCGGTATGGCTACACCTTC
cdr3_aa: CASSLRRRYGYTF
v_call: TRBV4-3
j_call: TRBJ1-2
d_call: -
clone_size: -

cdr3_nt: TGTGCCAGCAGCCAAGTCACAGTAGCCAAAAACATTCAGTACTTC
cdr3_aa: CASSQVTVAKNIQYF
v_call: TRBV4-2
j_call: TRBJ2-4
d_call: -
clone_size: -

cdr3_nt: TGTGCCAGCAGCTTAGTTGACAGGGGCGGGTGGGCAGATACGCAGTATTTT
cdr3_aa: CASSLVDRGGWADTQYF
v_call: TRBV7-8
j_call: TRBJ2-3
d_call: TRBD1
clone_size: once

cdr3_nt: TGCAGTGCTAGTGGGGGCGACGGTGGCTACACCTTC
cdr3_aa: CSASGGDGGYTF
v_call: TRBV20-1
j_call: TRBJ1-2
d_call: -
clone_size: -

cdr3_nt: TGTGCCAGCTCACCGGGACTAGCGACAGCCTACAATGAGCAGTTCTTC
cdr3_aa: CASSPGLATAYNEQFF
v_call: TRBV18
j_call: TRBJ2-1
d_call: TRBD2
clone_size: -

cdr3_nt: TGCGCCAGCAGCTTGCCTGGAAAAAACATTCAGTACTTC
cdr3_aa: CASSLPGKNIQYF
v_call: TRBV5-1
j_call: TRBJ2-4
d_call: -
clone_size: -

cdr3_nt: TGTGCCACCAGCAGAGCCCCGGGCAGCGATGAGCAGTTCTTC
cdr3_aa: CATSRAPGSDEQFF
v_call: TRBV15
j_call: TRBJ2-1
d_call: -
clone_size: -

cdr3_nt: TGTGCCAGCAGCTCCCTCTGGAGGGGGCCGATTTGGAATGAGCAGTTCTTC
cdr3_aa: CASSSLWRGPIWNEQFF
v_call: TRBV6-6
j_call: TRBJ2-1
d_call: -
clone_size: -

cdr3_nt: TGTGCCACCAGCAAACCCCCCGGACAAACCACCGGGGAGCTGTTTTTT
cdr3_aa: CATSKPPGQTTGELFF
v_call: TRBV15
j_call: TRBJ2-2
d_call: -
clone_size: -

cdr3_nt: TGTGCCAGCCGCTTCGGACAGGAAATCAACACTGAAGCTTTCTTT
cdr3_aa: CASRFGQEINTEAFF
v_call: TRBV12-3/TRBV12-4
j_call: TRBJ1-1
d_call: TRBD1
clone_size: few

cdr3_nt: TGCAGTGCCTTTCTCCCTTGGGACCCCTACAATGAGCAGTTCTTC
cdr3_aa: CSAFLPWDPYNEQFF
v_call: TRBV20-1
j_call: TRBJ2-1
d_call: -
clone_size: -